The 21 T cell receptor beta chains presented below share a single source sample, sequenced in a study of blood T cell repertoires in COVID-19. Sequencing was performed with immunoSEQ multiplex PCR; in TCRdb, only in-frame clones are kept and a portion is missing. The sample lists 200,000 to 300,000 clones; about 80% were seen once. The sequenced sample was PBMCs or T cells enriched from blood (not recorded which). These receptors originate from a woman aged 40 to 55 who had been exposed to COVID-19.

The sample holds a few counts of this clone. This rearrangement joins TRBV28 to TRBJ2-7, with 7 positions matching TRBD1. The germline gives CDR1 MDHEN, CDR2 SYDVKM. There are 15 residues in the CDR3. J lost 0 bases, V lost 6 bases, and 8 bases had no gene match. CDR3 sequence: CASRLRGLSSYEQYF. The CDR3 coding sequence is TGTGCCAGCAGGCTAAGGGGGCTTAGCTCCTACGAGCAGTACTTC.

This chain links TRBV5-6 with TRBJ1-5; D ambiguous. The germline V gene has CDR1 SGHDT and CDR2 YYEEEE. V was clipped by 0 bases and J by 5 bases, with 15 bases between them. This CDR3 has 16 residues. CDR3 amino acids: CASSLASRGGYQPQHF. Here the CDR3 DNA reads TGTGCCAGCAGCTTGGCGTCACGGGGAGGGTATCAGCCCCAGCATTTT.

V is TRBV7-2 and J is TRBJ1-5, with D possibly being TRBD1 (5 bases). The CDR3 length is 13 residues. Germline V gene sequence: CDR1 SGHTA, CDR2 FQGNSA. V gave up 3 bases and J gave up 4 bases, with 7 bases separating them. In DNA, the CDR3 is TGTGCCAGCAGCTTCACAGGTAATCAGCCCCAGCATTTT. Residues: CASSFTGNQPQHF.

The V gene is TRBV7-9, the J gene TRBJ1-2; the match to TRBD1 covers 10 bases. The junction had 8 bases not matched to a gene; V was cut back by 5 bases and J by 5 bases. The CDR3 loop spans 15 amino acids. Germline V gene data show CDR1 as SEHNR and CDR2 as FQNEAQ (reference sequence). In DNA form, the CDR3 reads TGTGCCAGCAGCCCGGGACAGGGGATAGGGTATGGCTACACCTTC. Its protein is CASSPGQGIGYGYTF.

V is TRBV28 and J is TRBJ1-5; a possible D gene is TRBD1 (6 bases). Looked up from germline, CDR1 is MDHEN and CDR2 is SYDVKM. The CDR3 has 16 residues. V was cut by 4 bases and J by 0 bases, with 13 bases left in between. CDR3 amino acids: CASSYTGGPSNQPQHF. DNA for the CDR3: TGTGCCAGCAGTTACACGGGGGGCCCTAGCAATCAGCCCCAGCATTTT.

The genes are TRBV15 and TRBJ2-7; 10 bases map to TRBD1. Germline CDR1 is LNHNV and CDR2 is YYDKDF (reference sequence). The CDR3 is 19 residues long. The V and J ends lost 3 bases and 6 bases, in that order; junction bases with no gene match: 20. Here the CDR3 reads CATSSQAPGSWTGGIEQYF. The CDR3 DNA reads TGTGCCACCAGCAGTCAGGCCCCTGGCTCCTGGACAGGGGGGATCGAGCAGTACTTC.

This chain's CDR3 is CASIRTGLGTEAFF. Here the CDR3 DNA reads TGTGCCAGTATACGGACAGGGTTGGGCACTGAAGCTTTCTTT. The V call is TRBV19, the J call TRBJ1-1; 8 bases line up with TRBD1. This CDR3 contains 14 residues. V gave up 7 bases and J gave up 4 bases; unmatched junction bases: 8. Germline CDR1 reads LNHDA; CDR2 reads SQIVND (reference sequence).

The chain employs TRBV2 and TRBJ1-1; D is uncertain. Trimming left V 7 bases short and J 5 bases short, with 20 bases between. The CDR3 length is 15 residues. Germline CDR1 reads SNHLY; CDR2 reads FYNNEI. The CDR3 region has the DNA TGTGCCAGCATCCTAGGCGTCAGGAGGCTAACTGAAGCTTTCTTT. It specifies CASILGVRRLTEAFF. Filled out from reference TRBV2 and TRBJ1-1, the complete variable domain reads EPEVTQTPSHQVTQMGQEVILRCVPISNHLYFYWYRQILGQKVEFLVSFYNNEISEKSEIFDDQFSVERPDGSNFTLKIRSTKLEDSAMYFCASILGVRRLTEAFFGQGTRLTVV.

This chain uses TRBV2 with TRBJ2-1, with D unresolved. CDR1 and CDR2 from the germline V gene are SNHLY and FYNNEI. The CDR3 is made up of 12 amino acids. Trimming took off 0 bases at V and 9 bases at J, with 6 bases between the two ends. The CDR3 DNA sequence: TGTGCCAGCAGTGAAGCGTCTAGTGAGCAGTTCTTC. Protein sequence: CASSEASSEQFF.

The chain carries TRBV27 and TRBJ1-2; 7 bases agree with TRBD1. Germline V gene data show CDR1 as MNHEY and CDR2 as SMNVEV (reference sequence). The junction had 6 bases not matched to a gene; V was cut back by 4 bases and J by 4 bases. The length of the CDR3 is 14 residues. CDR3 nucleotides: TGTGCCAGCAGTTCCTCGGACAGGATCTATGGCTACACCTTC. The encoded protein is CASSSSDRIYGYTF.

V is TRBV3-1 (or the pseudogene TRBV3-2) and J is TRBJ1-2, with no clear D. The V end lost 2 bases, the J end lost 7 bases, and 5 bases lay between the germline ends. In germline, CDR1 is LGHDT, CDR2 YNNKEL (reference sequence). The CDR3 length is 11 residues. CDR3 in amino acids: CASSQLFGYTF. As DNA, the CDR3 is TGTGCCAGCAGCCAACTCTTTGGCTACACCTTC.

The chain uses TRBV14 and TRBJ1-2; D remains ambiguous. With 2 bases removed from V and 1 base from J, the gap between germline ends came to 8 bases. The CDR3 sequence is 14 residues long. Germline values: CDR1 SGHDN, CDR2 FVKESK. The CDR3 DNA follows: TGTGCCAGCAGCCAATCCGGGTATAACTATGGCTACACCTTC. Encoded protein: CASSQSGYNYGYTF.

The V call is TRBV6-1, the J call TRBJ2-1, with D maybe TRBD1 (7 bases). Germline lookup yields CDR1 MNHNS and CDR2 SASEGT. CDR3 length: 16 amino acids. Trimming took 2 bases from V and 3 from J, leaving 14 bases between them. The CDR3, as DNA: TGTGCCAGCAGTGAACAGGAGGGGGCGATCTACAATGAGCAGTTCTTC. It translates to CASSEQEGAIYNEQFF.

The J gene is TRBJ2-3, the V gene TRBV6-5; D remains unclear. Germline lookup yields CDR1 MNHEY and CDR2 SVGAGI. This CDR3 has 13 residues. Trimming cost V 4 bases and J 4 bases, with 9 bases left between them. Here the CDR3 reads CASSSNFADTQYF. In DNA form, the CDR3 reads TGTGCCAGCAGTTCCAACTTCGCAGATACGCAGTATTTT.

The gene calls are TRBV5-5 and TRBJ2-3, with D perhaps TRBD2 (5 bases). The V and J ends lost 3 bases and 4 bases respectively, with 12 bases between them. The CDR3 length is 14 residues. Germline V CDR1 and CDR2: SGHKS, YYEKEE (reference sequence). CDR3 DNA: TGTGCCAGCAGCTCAGGAGACGGGGCAGATACGCAGTATTTT. It codes for CASSSGDGADTQYF.

The V and J genes are TRBV7-3 and TRBJ1-1, with 8 bases lining up with TRBD1. The germline CDR1 and CDR2 sequences are SGHTA and FQGTGA. Losses at the gene ends were 2 bases for V and 7 bases for J; bases not matched to a gene: 9. This CDR3 region has 15 residues. In DNA, the CDR3 is TGTGCCAGCAGCTTACGACCGGACAGGGACGATGAAGCTTTCTTT. Translated, it gives CASSLRPDRDDEAFF.

V gene TRBV7-3 combines with J gene TRBJ2-3; 8 nucleotides agree with TRBD2. V lost 4 bases to trimming and J lost 6 bases; unmatched junction nucleotides: 6. The CDR3 has 14 residues. Per the germline V gene, CDR1 is SGHTA and CDR2 is FQGTGA. The DNA for the CDR3 is TGTGCCAGCAGCTGGACTAGCAATTCGGATACGCAGTATTTT. As protein: CASSWTSNSDTQYF. The full variable domain, in which reference TRBV7-3 and TRBJ2-3 provide the parts outside the CDR3, is GAGVSQTPSNKVTEKGKYVELRCDPISGHTALYWYRQSLGQGPEFLIYFQGTGAADDSGLPNDRFFAVRPEGSVSTLKIQRTERGDSAVYLCASSWTSNSDTQYFGPGTRLTVL.

The chain has TRBV9 and TRBJ2-7, with D possibly matching TRBD1 (6 bases). The CDR3 consists of 14 residues. The germline V gene encodes CDR1 SGDLS and CDR2 YYNGEE. V shed 3 bases and J shed 1 base, with 11 bases lying between them. In DNA, the CDR3 is TGTGCCAGCAGCGCAACAGACAGGTCCTACGAGCAGTACTTC. Amino acid sequence: CASSATDRSYEQYF. The full variable domain, with the rest looked up from reference TRBV9 and TRBJ2-7, is DSGVTQTPKHLITATGQRVTLRCSPRSGDLSVYWYQQSLDQGLQFLIQYYNGEERAKGNILERFSAQQFPDLHSELNLSSLELGDSALYFCASSATDRSYEQYFGPGTRLTVT.

The chain carries TRBV18 and TRBJ2-1; possible D gene TRBD2, 5 bases. V was trimmed by 5 bases and J by 0 bases, leaving 11 bases between them. The V gene's germline CDR1 is KGHSH and CDR2 LQKENI. The CDR3 has 15 amino acids. The DNA of the CDR3 is TGTGCCAGCTCATTCACTAGGAGCTCCTACAATGAGCAGTTCTTC. It codes for CASSFTRSSYNEQFF.

This clone was observed a few times. This chain links TRBV6-5 with TRBJ1-2; 10 nucleotides match TRBD1. The germline V gene encodes CDR1 MNHEY and CDR2 SVGAGI. This CDR3 spans 14 amino acids. With V trimmed by 0 bases and J by 6 bases, 1 base remained unmatched. DNA for the CDR3: TGTGCCAGCAGTTACTCGACAGGGGGCAATGGCTACACCTTC. Translating it yields CASSYSTGGNGYTF.

V and J are TRBV19 and TRBJ1-3; possible D gene TRBD1, 6 bases. V lost 7 bases and J 5 bases, leaving 18 bases between the germline ends. Germline V gives CDR1 LNHDA, CDR2 SQIVND (reference sequence). This CDR3 is 15 amino acids long. CDR3 sequence: CASTSRTVERNTIYF. CDR3 bases: TGTGCCAGTACGAGCAGGACAGTAGAAAGAAACACCATATATTTT.